This TCR beta chain was sequenced for a study of blood T cell repertoires in COVID-19 (dated by TCRdb to the early 2020s). Regarding the research as a whole: Samples covering the acute and convalescent phases of COVID-19 were provided by collaborators in the United States, Italy and Spain. The prospective study material was composed of cDNA or gDNA derived from T cells, B-cell-depleted T cells, or PBMCs. The dataset comprised deeply sampled blood TCRbeta repertoires from subjects exposed to, actively infected with, or recovered from COVID-19. The repertoires were released in a freely available public database intended as a resource for research on the immune response to SARS-CoV-2. The samples were drawn from the first 160 participants of the ongoing ImmuneRACE study and from 1,200 or so subjects provided by 6 global collaborators. Sample metadata almost always included a de-identified subject ID, COVID-19 status, age in years and sex. HLA class I and class II types, where available, came from metadata supplied by the sample provider rather than from assay-based typing. Findings and caveats that apply to the study as a whole: The amount of clinical and demographic metadata varied by source and participant and was provided uncurated.

V has 6 bases trimmed and J has 0 bases trimmed; junction bases matching no gene number 7. CDR1 and CDR2 were assigned from the germline V gene as MDHEN and SYDVKM. The CDR3 sequence holds 15 residues, the cysteine and phenylalanine included. The entry retains the CDR3 DNA only, 45 bases that are in frame from base 1. A note on this clone: Its antigen remains unidentified. The input lacks base qualities; no much larger clone sits a single base away.

Each collaborating institution followed its own protocols to collect whole blood in K2EDTA tubes. Collaborator samples were shipped for TCRbeta analysis as frozen whole blood, isolated PBMCs, or DNA extracted from either sample type. TCRbeta CDR3 regions were amplified from genomic DNA using the immunoSEQ Assay, a bias-controlled multiplex PCR. The authors processed their data as follows. Nucleated cell counts per sample were estimated from amplification of reference gene primers within the assay. To quantify the absolute abundance of each unique TCRbeta CDR3 rearrangement, sequence reads were collapsed and filtered. For each sample, productive Simpson clonality was calculated as the square root of Simpson's diversity index over productive rearrangements. Sourced from immuneACCESS, this table was stored by TCRdb with only in-frame sequences that have V and J called. A share of the clones is absent; for the studies checked, an unresolved V gene accounts for under half, and the remainder has no known explanation. The D gene and trimming were derived from the DNA, and the V and J assignments and clone size from that table. The sample records 70,000 to 90,000 clones, around 79% of which are singletons. Roughly 24% of the sample is in the top ten clones.

This sequence originates from a human donor in a cohort sampled during active COVID-19. The chain is encoded by TRBV28 joined to TRBJ2-7, and TRBD1 aligns with 8 junction nucleotides. The sample consisted of peripheral blood. The nucleotide sequence is given as TGTGCCAGCAGGGAGAAGACAGGGGCCTCCTACGAGCAGTACTTC. Translated, it reads CASREKTGASYEQYF. Beyond the CDR3, the reference TRBV28 and TRBJ2-7 genes provide the residues; the full variable domain reads: DVKVTQSSRYLVKRTGEKVFLECVQDMDHENMFWYRQDPGLGLRLIYFSYDVKMKEKGDIPEGYSVSREKKERFSLILESASTNQTSMYLCASREKTGASYEQYFGPGTRLTVT.